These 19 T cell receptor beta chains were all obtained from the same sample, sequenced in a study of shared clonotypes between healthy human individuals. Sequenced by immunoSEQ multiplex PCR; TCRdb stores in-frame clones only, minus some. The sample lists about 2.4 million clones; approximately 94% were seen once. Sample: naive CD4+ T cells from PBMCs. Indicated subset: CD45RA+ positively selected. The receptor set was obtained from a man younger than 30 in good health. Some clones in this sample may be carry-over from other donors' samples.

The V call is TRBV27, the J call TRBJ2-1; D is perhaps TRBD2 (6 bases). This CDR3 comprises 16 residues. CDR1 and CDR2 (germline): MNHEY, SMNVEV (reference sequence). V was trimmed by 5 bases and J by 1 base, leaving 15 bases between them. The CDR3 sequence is CASSPAGLGSYNEQFF. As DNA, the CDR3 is TGTGCCAGCAGTCCCGCGGGACTCGGGTCCTACAATGAGCAGTTCTTC.

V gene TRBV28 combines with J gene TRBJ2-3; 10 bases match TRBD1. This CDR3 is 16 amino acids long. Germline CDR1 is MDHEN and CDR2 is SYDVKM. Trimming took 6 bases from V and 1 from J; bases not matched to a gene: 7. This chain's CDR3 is CASSRDRGLGTDTQYF. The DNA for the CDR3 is TGTGCCAGCAGCCGGGACAGGGGACTCGGCACAGATACGCAGTATTTT.

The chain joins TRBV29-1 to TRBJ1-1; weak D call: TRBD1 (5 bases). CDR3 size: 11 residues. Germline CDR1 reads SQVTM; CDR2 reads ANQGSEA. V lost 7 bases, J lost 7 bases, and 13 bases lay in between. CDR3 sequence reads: CSAAEGREAFF. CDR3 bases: TGCAGCGCGGCGGAGGGGCGTGAAGCTTTCTTT.

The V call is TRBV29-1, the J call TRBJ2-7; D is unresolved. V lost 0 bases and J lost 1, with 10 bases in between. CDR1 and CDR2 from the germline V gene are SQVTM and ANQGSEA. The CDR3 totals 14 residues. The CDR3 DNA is TGCAGCGTTGAAGATAGAAAGGGATCCTACGAGCAGTACTTC. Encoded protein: CSVEDRKGSYEQYF.

CDR3 DNA: TGTGCCAGCTCACCACCGGGAAGGTCACACAACACCGGGGAGCTGTTTTTT. It translates to CASSPPGRSHNTGELFF. The chain recombines TRBV18 with TRBJ2-2; D remains ambiguous. The CDR3 loop spans 17 amino acids. Germline CDR1 reads KGHSH; CDR2 reads LQKENI. V was clipped by 0 bases and J by 2 bases, with 13 bases between them.

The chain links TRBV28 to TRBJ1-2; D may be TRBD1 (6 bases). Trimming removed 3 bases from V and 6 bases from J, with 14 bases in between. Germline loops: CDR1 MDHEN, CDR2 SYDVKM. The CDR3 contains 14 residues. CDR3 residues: CASSLMEGGNGYTF. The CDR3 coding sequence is TGTGCCAGCAGTTTGATGGAGGGGGGCAATGGCTACACCTTC.

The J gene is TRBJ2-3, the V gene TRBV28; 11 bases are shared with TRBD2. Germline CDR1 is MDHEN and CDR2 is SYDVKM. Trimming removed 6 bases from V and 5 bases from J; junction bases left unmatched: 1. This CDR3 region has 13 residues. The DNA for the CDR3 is TGTGCCAGCAGACTAGCGGGAGAAGATACGCAGTATTTT. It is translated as CASRLAGEDTQYF.

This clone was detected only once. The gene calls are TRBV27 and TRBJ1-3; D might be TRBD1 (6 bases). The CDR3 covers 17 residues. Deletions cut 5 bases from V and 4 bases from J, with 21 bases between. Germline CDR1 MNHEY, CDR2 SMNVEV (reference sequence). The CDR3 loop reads CASSPWTSQGRGNTIYF. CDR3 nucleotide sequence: TGTGCCAGCAGTCCATGGACCTCACAGGGAAGAGGAAACACCATATATTTT.

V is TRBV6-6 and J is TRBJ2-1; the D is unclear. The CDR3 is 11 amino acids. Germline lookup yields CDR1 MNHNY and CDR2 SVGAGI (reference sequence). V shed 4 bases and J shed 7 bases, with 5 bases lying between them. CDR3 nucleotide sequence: TGTGCCAGCAGTTCCGCAAATGAGCAGTTCTTC. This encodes CASSSANEQFF.

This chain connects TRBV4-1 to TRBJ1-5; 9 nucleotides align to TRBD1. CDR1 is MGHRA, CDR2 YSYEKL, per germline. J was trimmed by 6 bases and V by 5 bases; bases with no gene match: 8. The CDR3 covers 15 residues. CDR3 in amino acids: CASSTQQGAGQPQHF. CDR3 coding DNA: TGCGCCAGCAGCACCCAACAGGGGGCAGGTCAGCCCCAGCATTTT.

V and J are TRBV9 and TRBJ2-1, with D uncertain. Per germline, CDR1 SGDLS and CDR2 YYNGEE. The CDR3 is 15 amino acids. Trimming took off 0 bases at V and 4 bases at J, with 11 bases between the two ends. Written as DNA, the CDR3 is TGTGCCAGCAGCGTAGGAGTCCGCAGGTACAATGAGCAGTTCTTC. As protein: CASSVGVRRYNEQFF.

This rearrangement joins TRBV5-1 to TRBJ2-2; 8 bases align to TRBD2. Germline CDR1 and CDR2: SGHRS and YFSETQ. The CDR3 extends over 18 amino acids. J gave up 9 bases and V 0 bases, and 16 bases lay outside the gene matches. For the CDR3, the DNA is TGCGCCAGCAGCTTGGGGGCTAGCGGGTCGTTCGAGGGCCGGGAGCTGTTTTTT. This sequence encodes CASSLGASGSFEGRELFF.

DNA for the CDR3: TGTGCCATAGGACTAGACTCCTACAATGAGCAGTTCTTC. Protein product: CAIGLDSYNEQFF. The V call is TRBV10-3, the J call TRBJ2-1; 7 bases agree with TRBD2. The V gene's germline CDR1 is ENHRY and CDR2 SYGVKD. Trimming cost V 9 bases and J 0 bases; bases outside gene matches: 2. The CDR3 totals 13 residues.

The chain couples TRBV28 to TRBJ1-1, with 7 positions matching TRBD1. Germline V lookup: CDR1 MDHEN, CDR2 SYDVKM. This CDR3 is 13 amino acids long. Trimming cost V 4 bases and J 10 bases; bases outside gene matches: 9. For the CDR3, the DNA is TGTGCCAGCAGTTCCCCCGACAGGGTCGGAGCTTTCTTT. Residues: CASSSPDRVGAFF. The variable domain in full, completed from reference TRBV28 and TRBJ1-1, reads DVKVTQSSRYLVKRTGEKVFLECVQDMDHENMFWYRQDPGLGLRLIYFSYDVKMKEKGDIPEGYSVSREKKERFSLILESASTNQTSMYLCASSSPDRVGAFFGQGTRLTVV.

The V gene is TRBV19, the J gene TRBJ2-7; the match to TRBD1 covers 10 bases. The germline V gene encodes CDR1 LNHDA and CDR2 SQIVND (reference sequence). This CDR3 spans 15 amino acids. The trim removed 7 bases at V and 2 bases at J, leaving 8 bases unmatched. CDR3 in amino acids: CASTPPGQGTYEQYF. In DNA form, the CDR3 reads TGTGCCAGTACTCCCCCGGGACAGGGGACCTACGAGCAGTACTTC.

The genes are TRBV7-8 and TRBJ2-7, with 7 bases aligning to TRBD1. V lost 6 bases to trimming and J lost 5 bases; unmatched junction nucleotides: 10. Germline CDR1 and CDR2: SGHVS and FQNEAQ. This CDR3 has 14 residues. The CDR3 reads CASRRTGASHEQYF. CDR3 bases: TGTGCCAGCAGACGAACAGGGGCGTCCCACGAGCAGTACTTC.

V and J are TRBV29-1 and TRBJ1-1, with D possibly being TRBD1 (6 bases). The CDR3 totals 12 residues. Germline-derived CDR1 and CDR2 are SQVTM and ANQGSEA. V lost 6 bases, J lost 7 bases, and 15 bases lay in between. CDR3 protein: CSVEGGVIEAFF. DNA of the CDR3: TGCAGCGTCGAGGGGGGGGTGATTGAAGCTTTCTTT.

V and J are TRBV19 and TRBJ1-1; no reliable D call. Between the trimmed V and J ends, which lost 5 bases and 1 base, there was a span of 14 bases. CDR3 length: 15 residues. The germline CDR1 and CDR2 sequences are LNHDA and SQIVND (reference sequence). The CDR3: CASSPLRVGNTEAFF. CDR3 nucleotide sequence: TGTGCCAGTAGTCCCTTGAGGGTGGGGAACACTGAAGCTTTCTTT.

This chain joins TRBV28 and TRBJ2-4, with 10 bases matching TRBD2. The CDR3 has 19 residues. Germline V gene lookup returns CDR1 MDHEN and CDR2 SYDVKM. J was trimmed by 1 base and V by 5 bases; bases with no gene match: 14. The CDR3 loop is CASSTQEREGWSAKNIQYF. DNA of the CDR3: TGTGCCAGCAGTACCCAGGAGCGGGAGGGCTGGTCTGCCAAAAACATTCAGTACTTC.